This T cell receptor beta chain stems from a study of CD8 T cells in ankylosing spondylitis. This CDR3 is built from 13 residues. From germline, CDR1 is SNHLY and CDR2 FYNNEI. V was clipped by 3 bases and J by 4 bases, with 8 bases between them. TCRdb redid the calling of the 5' RACE reads with MiXCR, one entry per CDR3 protein. The sample lists a few hundred thousand distinct CDR3 sequences; around 17% were seen once. Points from the study as a whole: Disease-associated clones were CD8+ and fairly uncommon in peripheral blood. Reportedly, matched ankylosing spondylitis synovial fluid was significantly enriched for disease-linked clones. Earlier work had already found some motif variants in reactive arthritis synovial fluid and blood. A TCR beta motif of eight or nine highly homologous variants seemed to mark ankylosing spondylitis blood.

Notes on this clonotype: Its antigen is still unknown.

The material sequenced was blood, either unsorted or a sorted T cell fraction (not recorded which). The sequence derives from a male donor with ankylosing spondylitis. J is TRBJ2-3 and V is TRBV2; D might be TRBD2 (5 bases). CDR3 amino acids: CASSEEEADTQYF. The CDR3 bases are TGTGCCAGCAGTGAGGAGGAGGCAGATACGCAGTATTTT.